Included here is one T cell receptor (beta chain) sequence, with context. Antigen: not known. This CDR3 has 12 amino acids. The V end lost 8 bases, the J end lost 2 bases, and 13 bases lay between the germline ends. CDR1 and CDR2 from the germline V gene are DFQATT and SNEGSKA (reference sequence). These data originate in a study of T-cell reconstitution after alpha-beta-depleted transplantation in children. Study outcomes and limitations: Surviving recipient T cells and intrathymic progenitors accounted for some patients' high TCRbeta diversity at day 60. Expanded graft clones numbering several hundred reportedly gave rise to alpha-beta T cells about two months after transplant. Hyperexpanded clones declined; after one year, newly produced T cells mostly supplied diversity.

Preparation of the TCRbeta library used unique molecular identifiers. TCRdb ran MiXCR on the PCR reads and lists one entry per CDR3 protein. The sample has fewer than 550,000 distinct CDR3 sequences, about an eighth seen once; the top ten hold approximately 14%. The specimen was PBMCs, mostly from graft donor cells, collected 180 days after TCRalphabeta/CD19-depleted stem cell transplant. This TCR was sampled from a female patient aged 2 to 10 who had a stem cell transplant for aplastic anemia, so the T cells may come from the graft donor. V is TRBV20-1 and J is TRBJ2-7; D ambiguous. The CDR3 DNA reads TGCAGTACCCCCCGAGCAACCTACGAGCAGTACTTC. Protein sequence: CSTPRATYEQYF.